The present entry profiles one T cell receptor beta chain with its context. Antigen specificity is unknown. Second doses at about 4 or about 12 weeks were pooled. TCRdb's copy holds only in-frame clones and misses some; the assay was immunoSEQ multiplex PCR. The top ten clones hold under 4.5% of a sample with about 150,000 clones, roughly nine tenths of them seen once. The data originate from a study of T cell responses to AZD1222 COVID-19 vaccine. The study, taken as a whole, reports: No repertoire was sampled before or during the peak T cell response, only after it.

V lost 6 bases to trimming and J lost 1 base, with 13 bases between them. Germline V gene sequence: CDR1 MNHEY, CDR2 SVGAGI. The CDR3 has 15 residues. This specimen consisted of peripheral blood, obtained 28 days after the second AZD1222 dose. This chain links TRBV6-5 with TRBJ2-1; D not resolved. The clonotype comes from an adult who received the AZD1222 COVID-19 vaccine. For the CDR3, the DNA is TGTGCCAGCAGCCGTGGGAATTATTCCTACAATGAGCAGTTCTTC. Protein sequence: CASSRGNYSYNEQFF.